This T cell receptor (beta chain) was retrieved from a study of shared clonotypes between healthy human individuals. Data came from immunoSEQ multiplex PCR; TCRdb stores just in-frame clones and leaves some out. The table shows hundreds of thousands of clones, with 80% to 95% occurring only once. This clone was seen a single time. No antigen is known for it. CD45RO-negative cells were positively selected for CCR7, leaving out terminally differentiated effector memory CD45RA+ cells. Caucasian adults living in Nashville, Tennessee, provided all samples. Overall study findings and caveats: Relative to their counterparts shared across all four donors, non-shared clonotypes exhibited diminished generation probabilities.

The CDR3 sequence is 17 residues long. V lost 0 bases, J lost 6 bases, and 14 bases stayed unmatched. The germline V gene encodes CDR1 SGHNT and CDR2 YENEEA. V gene TRBV11-3 combines with J gene TRBJ2-7; TRBD2 agrees at 7 bases. This clonotype originated in a man under 40 in good health. What was sequenced was naive CD8+ T cells sorted from blood. The chain's CDR3 is CASSLDYYRDYTCEQYF. The CDR3 DNA sequence: TGTGCCAGCAGCTTAGATTATTACCGGGACTATACCTGCGAGCAGTACTTC.